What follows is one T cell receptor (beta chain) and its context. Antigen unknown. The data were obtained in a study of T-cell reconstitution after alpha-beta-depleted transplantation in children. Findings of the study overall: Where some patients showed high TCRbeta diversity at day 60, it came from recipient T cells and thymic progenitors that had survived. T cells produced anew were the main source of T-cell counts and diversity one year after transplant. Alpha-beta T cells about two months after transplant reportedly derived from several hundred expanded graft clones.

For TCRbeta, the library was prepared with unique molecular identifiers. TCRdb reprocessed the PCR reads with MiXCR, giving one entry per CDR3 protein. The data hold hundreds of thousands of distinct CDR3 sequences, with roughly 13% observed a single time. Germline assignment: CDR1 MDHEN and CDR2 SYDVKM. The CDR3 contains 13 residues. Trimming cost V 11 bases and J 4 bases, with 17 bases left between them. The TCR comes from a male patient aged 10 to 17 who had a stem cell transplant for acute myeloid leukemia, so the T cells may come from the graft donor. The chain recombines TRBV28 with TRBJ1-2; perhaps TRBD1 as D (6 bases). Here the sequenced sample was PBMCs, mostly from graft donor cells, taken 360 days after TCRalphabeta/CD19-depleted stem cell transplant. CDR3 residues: CAHHTQGPYGYTF. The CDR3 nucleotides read TGTGCCCATCATACACAGGGACCCTATGGCTACACCTTC.